Presented here are 27 T cell receptor beta chains from one specimen sequenced in a study of blood T cell repertoires in COVID-19. Produced via immunoSEQ multiplex PCR; TCRdb's table is partial and in-frame only. The repertoire includes a few hundred thousand clones, roughly 90% of them detected once, and 1.2% to 1.5% sits in the top ten. Sample: PBMCs or T cells enriched from blood (not recorded which). Source of these receptors: a woman younger than 35 who had been exposed to COVID-19.

The V call is TRBV4-2, the J call TRBJ1-5; D not resolved. Germline V gene sequence: CDR1 LGHNA, CDR2 YNFKEQ. V was pared by 0 bases and J by 3 bases, with 9 bases between. The CDR3 sequence is 15 residues long. CDR3 sequence (DNA): TGTGCCAGCAGCCAAGAATGGCAGATCAATCAGCCCCAGCATTTT. Translated: CASSQEWQINQPQHF.

Written as DNA, the CDR3 is TGTGCCAGCTCGGGGGGGGCCCCCTCCTACGAGCAGTACTTC. Protein product: CASSGGAPSYEQYF. The gene calls are TRBV18 and TRBJ2-7; perhaps TRBD2 as D (7 bases). This CDR3 is built from 14 residues. V lost 6 bases to trimming and J lost 0 bases, with 12 bases between them. CDR1 and CDR2 (germline): KGHSH, LQKENI.

The V gene is TRBV9, the J gene TRBJ2-3; D uncertain. In germline, CDR1 is SGDLS, CDR2 YYNGEE. There are 15 residues in the CDR3. V was clipped by 0 bases and J by 2 bases, with 10 bases between them. As DNA, the CDR3 is TGTGCCAGCAGCGTAGACGGGTATTCCACAGATACGCAGTATTTT. Its translation is CASSVDGYSTDTQYF.

V gene TRBV3-1 (or the pseudogene TRBV3-2) combines with J gene TRBJ2-5; unclear D gene. The CDR3 consists of 14 residues. V shed 1 base and J shed 2 bases, with 8 bases lying between them. The germline V gene has CDR1 LGHDT and CDR2 YNNKEL (reference sequence). CDR3 bases: TGTGCCAGCAGCCAAGTAGACTTTCAAGAGACCCAGTACTTC. Residues: CASSQVDFQETQYF.

This sequence joins TRBV13 and TRBJ1-2; TRBD1 might be the D (5 bases). Per germline, CDR1 PRHDT and CDR2 FYEKMQ (reference sequence). The CDR3 is 14 residues long. V dropped 2 bases and J dropped 5 bases, with 12 bases sitting between them. CDR3 nucleotide sequence: TGTGCCAGCAGCTTATCAGGGCTACCTTATGGCTACACCTTC. This codes for CASSLSGLPYGYTF. The full variable domain, its missing parts supplied by reference TRBV13 and TRBJ1-2, is AAGVIQSPRHLIKEKRETATLKCYPIPRHDTVYWYQQGPGQDPQFLISFYEKMQSDKGSIPDRFSAQQFSDYHSELNMSSLELGDSALYFCASSLSGLPYGYTFGSGTRLTVV.

The chain recombines TRBV29-1 with TRBJ2-5; D not certain. The CDR3 has 12 amino acids. V was pared by 6 bases and J by 2 bases, with 10 bases between. Germline V gives CDR1 SQVTM, CDR2 ANQGSEA. CDR3 residues: CSVSAGQETQYF. In nucleotides, the CDR3 is TGCAGCGTATCGGCAGGACAAGAGACCCAGTACTTC.

This rearrangement joins TRBV19 to TRBJ1-4; 9 bases are a match to TRBD1. The CDR3 loop spans 15 amino acids. Germline CDR1 LNHDA, CDR2 SQIVND (reference sequence). The V segment lost 3 bases and the J segment 5 bases; nucleotides outside the gene matches: 4. Here the CDR3 DNA reads TGTGCCAGTAGTATCGGCGGGACAGGGAATGAAAAACTGTTTTTT. Its translation: CASSIGGTGNEKLFF.

The V call is TRBV18, the J call TRBJ2-1; 8 bases are a match to TRBD1. Unmatched junction bases numbered 4, after V lost 2 bases and J lost 1 base. The CDR3 runs 16 residues. CDR1 and CDR2 (germline): KGHSH, LQKENI. CDR3 residues: CASSPSRGRSYNEQFF. The CDR3 DNA is TGTGCCAGCTCACCATCCAGGGGGCGGTCCTACAATGAGCAGTTCTTC.

The chain employs TRBV3-1 (or the pseudogene TRBV3-2) and TRBJ1-4; perhaps TRBD1 as D (5 bases). The germline V and J ends were trimmed by 4 bases and 8 bases, with 17 bases remaining between them. This CDR3 comprises 15 residues. Germline values: CDR1 LGHDT, CDR2 YNNKEL (reference sequence). The CDR3: CASSPRRGVSEKLFF. The DNA for the CDR3 is TGTGCCAGCAGCCCCCGTCGGGGGGTTTCGGAAAAACTGTTTTTT.

V gene TRBV7-6 combines with J gene TRBJ1-1; no reliable D call. Germline lookup yields CDR1 SGHVS and CDR2 FNYEAQ. The CDR3 runs to 13 residues. With 5 bases removed from V and 2 bases from J, the gap between germline ends came to 9 bases. Here the CDR3 DNA reads TGTGCCAGCAGCCGAACTCTAAACACTGAAGCTTTCTTT. The encoded protein is CASSRTLNTEAFF.

The V and J genes are TRBV19 and TRBJ1-3; D may be TRBD1 (6 bases). The CDR3 extends over 13 amino acids. V was pared by 6 bases and J by 4 bases, with 10 bases between. Germline V gene sequence: CDR1 LNHDA, CDR2 SQIVND (reference sequence). CDR3 region: CASSTGLGNTIYF. In DNA, the CDR3 is TGTGCCAGTAGCACAGGGCTCGGAAACACCATATATTTT.

This sequence joins TRBV10-1 and TRBJ1-5; 12 bases map to TRBD1. Trimming cost V 0 bases and J 6 bases; bases outside gene matches: 3. The CDR3 consists of 16 residues. Germline assignment: CDR1 WNHNN and CDR2 SYGVQD (reference sequence). The CDR3 coding sequence is TGCGCCAGCAGTGAGTCTTTGGGACAGGGGGCTCAGCCCCAGCATTTT. Amino acids: CASSESLGQGAQPQHF.

The rearrangement links TRBV30 to TRBJ1-2; D is unclear. The CDR3 contains 13 residues. The germline V gene encodes CDR1 GTSNPN and CDR2 SVGIG (reference sequence). V lost 2 bases to trimming and J lost 0 bases, with 7 bases between them. In DNA form, the CDR3 reads TGTGCCTGGAGTCCACAGCCTAACTATGGCTACACCTTC. It specifies CAWSPQPNYGYTF.

This clone was seen just once. The chain combines TRBV7-2 with TRBJ2-7, with 11 nucleotides matching TRBD1. Trimming removed 3 bases from V and 2 bases from J; junction bases left unmatched: 3. CDR1 SGHTA and CDR2 FQGNSA come from the germline V gene. This CDR3 contains 15 residues. CDR3 nucleotide sequence: TGTGCCAGCAGCTTGTCGGGACAGGGGGCCTACGAGCAGTACTTC. This sequence encodes CASSLSGQGAYEQYF. The whole variable domain, filled in from reference TRBV7-2 and TRBJ2-7, reads GAGVSQSPSNKVTEKGKDVELRCDPISGHTALYWYRQSLGQGLEFLIYFQGNSAPDKSGLPSDRFSAERTGGSVSTLTIQRTQQEDSAVYLCASSLSGQGAYEQYFGPGTRLTVT.

The CDR3 DNA sequence: TGCGCCAGCAGCTTCCACCCTCGGGAGCAGTACTTC. Translated, it gives CASSFHPREQYF. The gene calls are TRBV5-1 and TRBJ2-7; D is uncertain. Trimming stripped 2 bases from V and 7 bases from J, with 10 bases between. The germline CDR1 and CDR2 sequences are SGHRS and YFSETQ. This CDR3 is built from 12 residues.

The J gene is TRBJ1-6, the V gene TRBV9, with D uncertain. V shed 2 bases and J shed 0 bases, with 6 bases lying between them. This CDR3 has 15 residues. Germline V CDR1 and CDR2: SGDLS, YYNGEE. The CDR3 protein is CASSVTDSYNSPLHF. The CDR3 coding sequence is TGTGCCAGCAGCGTTACAGACTCCTATAATTCACCCCTCCACTTT. Combining the CDR3 with reference TRBV9 and TRBJ1-6 gives the whole variable domain DSGVTQTPKHLITATGQRVTLRCSPRSGDLSVYWYQQSLDQGLQFLIQYYNGEERAKGNILERFSAQQFPDLHSELNLSSLELGDSALYFCASSVTDSYNSPLHFGNGTRLTVT.

The V and J genes are TRBV5-1 and TRBJ2-1, with 9 bases matching TRBD1. V trimming: 0 bases; J trimming: 6 bases; junction bases outside the gene matches: 4. Germline V lookup: CDR1 SGHRS, CDR2 YFSETQ. The CDR3 runs to 15 residues. The CDR3 protein is CASSLGDRVSNEQFF. Here the CDR3 DNA reads TGCGCCAGCAGCTTGGGGGACAGGGTATCCAATGAGCAGTTCTTC.

V gene TRBV6-4 combines with J gene TRBJ1-1, with 8 bases aligning to TRBD1. Per the germline V gene, CDR1 is MRHNA and CDR2 is SNTAGT. V shed 0 bases, J shed 5 bases, and the junction held 5 bases outside the gene matches. This CDR3 region has 15 residues. In DNA form, the CDR3 reads TGTGCCAGCAGTGACTCTACAGGGGGGAAGACTGAAGCTTTCTTT. Residues: CASSDSTGGKTEAFF.

The chain combines TRBV7-2 with TRBJ2-1, with a weak D call TRBD2 (6 bases). Trimming stripped 5 bases from V and 7 bases from J, with 18 bases between. The CDR3 length is 15 residues. CDR1 is SGHTA and CDR2 is FQGNSA in the germline V gene. The CDR3 nucleotides are TGTGCCAGCAGCCCGACCGGGACTGCGAGTAATGAGCAGTTCTTC. As protein: CASSPTGTASNEQFF.

V is TRBV9 and J is TRBJ2-3; tentatively, D is TRBD2 (5 bases). The CDR3 loop spans 15 amino acids. Germline V CDR1 and CDR2: SGDLS, YYNGEE. The V end lost 0 bases, the J end lost 1 base, and 9 bases lay between the germline ends. Here the CDR3 reads CASSVELAGTDTQYF. As DNA, the CDR3 is TGTGCCAGCAGCGTAGAGCTAGCTGGCACAGATACGCAGTATTTT.

V and J are TRBV28 and TRBJ1-5; 9 nucleotides agree with TRBD1. The CDR3 extends over 15 amino acids. CDR1 and CDR2 from the germline V gene are MDHEN and SYDVKM. Trimming removed 6 bases from V and 6 bases from J; junction bases left unmatched: 9. CDR3 amino acids: CASRTPGQGFQPQHF. In nucleotides, the CDR3 is TGTGCCAGCAGGACCCCGGGACAGGGTTTTCAGCCCCAGCATTTT.

This clone was counted between two and nine times. V gene TRBV11-2 combines with J gene TRBJ2-7; perhaps TRBD1 as D (6 bases). V shed 7 bases and J shed 2 bases, with 15 bases lying between them. CDR1 is SGHAT, CDR2 FQNNGV, per germline. There are 14 residues in the CDR3. Here the CDR3 reads CASTSRTDAYEQYF. CDR3 bases: TGTGCCAGCACCTCCAGGACAGATGCCTACGAGCAGTACTTC. The whole variable domain, remainder taken from reference TRBV11-2 and TRBJ2-7, is EAGVAQSPRYKIIEKRQSVAFWCNPISGHATLYWYQQILGQGPKLLIQFQNNGVVDDSQLPKDRFSAERLKGVDSTLKIQPAKLEDSAVYLCASTSRTDAYEQYFGPGTRLTVT.

The chain employs TRBV18 and TRBJ1-1, with no clear D. This CDR3 region has 12 residues. Germline V gene data show CDR1 as KGHSH and CDR2 as LQKENI. Trimming removed 8 bases at V and 3 bases at J, with 10 bases between. In nucleotides, the CDR3 is TGTGCCAGCCGTGCGGGGTACACTGAAGCTTTCTTT. This gives the protein CASRAGYTEAFF. The whole variable domain, filled in from reference TRBV18 and TRBJ1-1, reads NAGVMQNPRHLVRRRGQEARLRCSPMKGHSHVYWYRQLPEEGLKFMVYLQKENIIDESGMPKERFSAEFPKEGPSILRIQQVVRGDSAAYFCASRAGYTEAFFGQGTRLTVV.

V usage is TRBV18 and J usage is TRBJ1-4; 10 bases are shared with TRBD1. From germline, CDR1 is KGHSH and CDR2 LQKENI. This CDR3 has 20 amino acids. After removal of 2 bases from V and 0 bases from J, the junction contained 12 bases not matched to a gene. The CDR3: CASSPFRIGQGDATNEKLFF. CDR3 DNA sequence: TGTGCCAGCTCACCATTTCGTATTGGACAGGGGGATGCAACTAATGAAAAACTGTTTTTT.

The chain carries TRBV20-1 and TRBJ2-7, with D maybe TRBD2 (6 bases). Between the trimmed V and J ends, which lost 7 bases and 7 bases, there was a span of 14 bases. Germline V gene lookup returns CDR1 DFQATT and CDR2 SNEGSKA (reference sequence). This CDR3 contains 11 residues. CDR3 region: CSVVAGSEQYF. CDR3 nucleotides: TGCAGTGTAGTGGCGGGATCTGAGCAGTACTTC.

This clone appeared a single time. The chain has TRBV13 and TRBJ1-1; D call uncertain. This CDR3 spans 13 amino acids. Per the germline V gene, CDR1 is PRHDT and CDR2 is FYEKMQ (reference sequence). V lost 8 bases and J 1 base, leaving 11 bases between the germline ends. CDR3 residues: CASLERGNTEAFF. The CDR3 nucleotides are TGTGCCAGCCTTGAGCGCGGGAACACTGAAGCTTTCTTT.

The rearrangement links TRBV6-5 to TRBJ1-5, with D tentatively TRBD1 (5 bases). Germline V lookup: CDR1 MNHEY, CDR2 SVGAGI. V was clipped by 6 bases and J by 6 bases, with 9 bases between them. The CDR3 totals 12 residues. The CDR3 DNA follows: TGTGCCAGCAGGGCAACAGGTCAGCCCCAGCATTTT. Translation gives CASRATGQPQHF.